Below, one T cell receptor beta chain is given with its context. Its antigen is as yet unknown. The data derive from a study of blood T cells in healthy people across ages. Findings of the study overall: Older age coincided with a roughly linear decline in TCR beta diversity per million T cells.

They isolated at least 6 million PBMCs from each sample. The CDR3 sequence is 15 residues long. Trimming stripped 4 bases from V and 14 bases from J, with 26 bases between. Germline CDR1 SGHTS, CDR2 YDEGEE. Next came a second PCR, run for about 6 to 12 cycles, which used a sample-barcoded 5' primer along with a J-beta primer mix. TCRdb passed the 5' RACE reads through MiXCR, listing each CDR3 protein once. Counted here are fewer than 950,000 distinct CDR3 sequences, roughly 50% occurring once; the ten biggest clones make up around 40%. This rearrangement joins TRBV5-8 to TRBJ2-3, with a tentative D call TRBD2 (6 bases). The sequence came from a man aged 80 or over in good health. The sequenced material came from blood. The DNA for the CDR3 is TGTGCCAGCAGCCGGCTTAGCGGCAGACACAGATACGCGTATTTT. It specifies CASSRLSGRHRYAYF. The full variable domain, completed using reference TRBV5-8 and TRBJ2-3, is EAGVTQSPTHLIKTRGQQATLRCSPISGHTSVYWYQQALGLGLQFLLWYDEGEERNRGNFPPRFSGRQFPNYSSELNVNALELEDSALYLCASSRLSGRHRYAYFGPGTRLTVL.